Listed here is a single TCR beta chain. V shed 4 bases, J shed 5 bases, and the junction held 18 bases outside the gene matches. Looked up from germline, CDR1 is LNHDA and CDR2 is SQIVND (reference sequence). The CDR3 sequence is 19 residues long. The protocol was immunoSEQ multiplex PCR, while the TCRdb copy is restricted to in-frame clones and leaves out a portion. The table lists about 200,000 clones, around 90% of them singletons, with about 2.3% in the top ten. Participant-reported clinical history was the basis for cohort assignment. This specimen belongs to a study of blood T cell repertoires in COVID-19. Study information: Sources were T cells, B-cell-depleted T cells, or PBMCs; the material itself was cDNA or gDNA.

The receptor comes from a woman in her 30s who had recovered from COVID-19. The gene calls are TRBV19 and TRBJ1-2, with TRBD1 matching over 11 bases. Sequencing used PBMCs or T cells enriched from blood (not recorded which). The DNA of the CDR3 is TGTGCCAGTAGTAGAAGACTGGGACAGGGGGTAAACGGAGTTTATGGCTACACCTTC. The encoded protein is CASSRRLGQGVNGVYGYTF.